A selection of T cell receptor beta chains follows, all from one sample in a study of T cell responses to AZD1222 COVID-19 vaccine. Data came from immunoSEQ multiplex PCR; TCRdb stores just in-frame clones and leaves some out. The sample yields fewer than 130,000 clones, over 85% seen once. The sample in question was peripheral blood, obtained 28 days after the second AZD1222 dose. These receptors originate from an adult who received the AZD1222 COVID-19 vaccine. Each CDR3 is given with its conserved first and last residue. The order of the fields is CDR3 DNA, CDR3 protein, clone size, J gene, V gene, D gene. The D gene is left open where the match is weak. Not all rows give a size; the values are once, few, many and, for expanded clones, a class.

CDR3nt: TGTGCCAGCAGTTTATCGCTGGGGGGAAACTATGGCTACACCTTC
CDR3aa: CASSLSLGGNYGYTF
abundance: -
j_gene: TRBJ1-2
v_gene: TRBV28
d_gene: -

CDR3nt: TGTGCCATCAGTGTAGCCAGGGATGAAGCCGGGGAGCTGTTTTTT
CDR3aa: CAISVARDEAGELFF
abundance: -
j_gene: TRBJ2-2
v_gene: TRBV10-3
d_gene: -

CDR3nt: TGTGCCATCAGAGCACAGGGGGCTGAAGCTTTCTTT
CDR3aa: CAIRAQGAEAFF
abundance: -
j_gene: TRBJ1-1
v_gene: TRBV10-3
d_gene: TRBD1

CDR3nt: TGTGCCAGCAGCTTAGTCGACGGAAACTATGGCTACACCTTC
CDR3aa: CASSLVDGNYGYTF
abundance: few
j_gene: TRBJ1-2
v_gene: TRBV11-2
d_gene: -

CDR3nt: TGTGCCTGGAGTGCCGGGACAGGGGCTCAGCCCCAGCATTTT
CDR3aa: CAWSAGTGAQPQHF
abundance: -
j_gene: TRBJ1-5
v_gene: TRBV30
d_gene: TRBD1

CDR3nt: TGTGCCAGCAGCCGCGACAGGGGCTCCTACGAGCAGTACTTC
CDR3aa: CASSRDRGSYEQYF
abundance: -
j_gene: TRBJ2-7
v_gene: TRBV4-2
d_gene: TRBD1

CDR3nt: TGTGCCAGCAGTTTTCCGTCCGGCATTGAAGCTTTCTTT
CDR3aa: CASSFPSGIEAFF
abundance: few
j_gene: TRBJ1-1
v_gene: TRBV6-2/TRBV6-3
d_gene: -

CDR3nt: TGTGCCATCAGTGAGTCGCAATCACTTGAGCCCCAGCATTTT
CDR3aa: CAISESQSLEPQHF
abundance: -
j_gene: TRBJ1-5
v_gene: TRBV10-3
d_gene: -

CDR3nt: TGTGCCAGCAGCACCGGGGACACTGAAGCTTTCTTT
CDR3aa: CASSTGDTEAFF
abundance: -
j_gene: TRBJ1-1
v_gene: TRBV5-5
d_gene: -

CDR3nt: TGTGCCAGCAGCCTAAATGGGGCAGCCTATGGCTACACCTTC
CDR3aa: CASSLNGAAYGYTF
abundance: -
j_gene: TRBJ1-2
v_gene: TRBV9
d_gene: -

CDR3nt: TGTGCCAGCAGTTTAATGTTGTCCGAGACCCAGTACTTC
CDR3aa: CASSLMLSETQYF
abundance: -
j_gene: TRBJ2-5
v_gene: TRBV12-3/TRBV12-4
d_gene: -

CDR3nt: TGTGCCAGCAACCCCGGGGGCGCCACTGAAGCTTTCTTT
CDR3aa: CASNPGGATEAFF
abundance: -
j_gene: TRBJ1-1
v_gene: TRBV6-5
d_gene: -

CDR3nt: TGCAGCGTTAGCAGCGGAGGCTACACCTTC
CDR3aa: CSVSSGGYTF
abundance: -
j_gene: TRBJ1-2
v_gene: TRBV29-1
d_gene: -

CDR3nt: TGTGCCAGCAGTAAACCCGTCCCAATACCGGGACAGGGTGGCTATGGCTACACCTTC
CDR3aa: CASSKPVPIPGQGGYGYTF
abundance: -
j_gene: TRBJ1-2
v_gene: TRBV6-7
d_gene: TRBD1

CDR3nt: TGTGCCAGCAGCCCCGGGATTCGGGGGAACACCGGGGAGCTGTTTTTT
CDR3aa: CASSPGIRGNTGELFF
abundance: -
j_gene: TRBJ2-2
v_gene: TRBV5-4
d_gene: -

CDR3nt: TGTGCCAGCAGCCAGAAAAGGGCTGGAAACACCATATATTTT
CDR3aa: CASSQKRAGNTIYF
abundance: once
j_gene: TRBJ1-3
v_gene: TRBV5-6
d_gene: -

CDR3nt: TGTGCCAGCAGCTGGGACAGGGTCACTGAAGCTTTCTTT
CDR3aa: CASSWDRVTEAFF
abundance: -
j_gene: TRBJ1-1
v_gene: TRBV5-4
d_gene: TRBD1

CDR3nt: TGCGCCAGCAGCCAAAATCCGGGCCTCCAAGAGACCCAGTACTTC
CDR3aa: CASSQNPGLQETQYF
abundance: -
j_gene: TRBJ2-5
v_gene: TRBV4-1
d_gene: -

CDR3nt: TGCGCCAGCAGCCTAATACAGGGTACTGGAAACACCATATATTTT
CDR3aa: CASSLIQGTGNTIYF
abundance: -
j_gene: TRBJ1-3
v_gene: TRBV4-1
d_gene: -

CDR3nt: TGTGCCAGCAGTTATCTCCGGACAGGGAGGGTCACTGAAGCTTTCTTT
CDR3aa: CASSYLRTGRVTEAFF
abundance: -
j_gene: TRBJ1-1
v_gene: TRBV6-5
d_gene: TRBD1

CDR3nt: TGTGCCTGGAGGGTCTGGGGTAGGACCTATGGCTACACCTTC
CDR3aa: CAWRVWGRTYGYTF
abundance: -
j_gene: TRBJ1-2
v_gene: TRBV30
d_gene: -

CDR3nt: TGTGCCAGCAGCTTAGAAACTGAAGCTTTCTTT
CDR3aa: CASSLETEAFF
abundance: -
j_gene: TRBJ1-1
v_gene: TRBV11-2
d_gene: -

CDR3nt: TGTGCCAGCAGCCACACCGGGGGAAACAATCAGCCCCAGCATTTT
CDR3aa: CASSHTGGNNQPQHF
abundance: -
j_gene: TRBJ1-5
v_gene: TRBV4-2
d_gene: -

CDR3nt: TGCGCCAGCAGTGAGTCCGGGGACTACAATGAGCAGTTCTTC
CDR3aa: CASSESGDYNEQFF
abundance: -
j_gene: TRBJ2-1
v_gene: TRBV10-1
d_gene: -

CDR3nt: TGTGCCAGCAGCCGTACAGGGACCGAAGCTTTCTTT
CDR3aa: CASSRTGTEAFF
abundance: -
j_gene: TRBJ1-1
v_gene: TRBV4-2
d_gene: -

CDR3nt: TGTGCCAGCAGCGAGGGACAATACATTCAGTACTTC
CDR3aa: CASSEGQYIQYF
abundance: -
j_gene: TRBJ2-4
v_gene: TRBV14
d_gene: -

CDR3nt: TGTGCCAGCAGCCCACGATCCAATGAGCAGTTCTTC
CDR3aa: CASSPRSNEQFF
abundance: -
j_gene: TRBJ2-1
v_gene: TRBV3-1/TRBV3-2
d_gene: -

CDR3nt: TGCGCCAGCAACCCGGGACAGGGTGAGATTAATGAAAAACTGTTTTTT
CDR3aa: CASNPGQGEINEKLFF
abundance: few
j_gene: TRBJ1-4
v_gene: TRBV5-1
d_gene: TRBD1

CDR3nt: TGCGCCAGCAGCCAAGATATGGACAGTAACTATGGCTACACCTTC
CDR3aa: CASSQDMDSNYGYTF
abundance: few
j_gene: TRBJ1-2
v_gene: TRBV4-3
d_gene: -

CDR3nt: TGTGCCAGTAGTACACTAGCGGGGGGCCCCTACGAGCAGTACTTC
CDR3aa: CASSTLAGGPYEQYF
abundance: -
j_gene: TRBJ2-7
v_gene: TRBV19
d_gene: TRBD2

CDR3nt: TGTGCCAGCAGTGTGACAGGGCAAGAGACCCAGTACTTC
CDR3aa: CASSVTGQETQYF
abundance: -
j_gene: TRBJ2-5
v_gene: TRBV2
d_gene: TRBD1

CDR3nt: TGTGCCGCCATGACGAAGGGCAGGTGGGAGACCCAGTACTTC
CDR3aa: CAAMTKGRWETQYF
abundance: -
j_gene: TRBJ2-5
v_gene: TRBV7-9
d_gene: -

CDR3nt: TGTGCCAGCAGCCGACAGGGGGCGAACACCGGGGAGCTGTTTTTT
CDR3aa: CASSRQGANTGELFF
abundance: -
j_gene: TRBJ2-2
v_gene: TRBV11-2
d_gene: TRBD1

CDR3nt: TGTGCCAGCACTCCGGGCGCGTACATGAACACTGAAGCTTTCTTT
CDR3aa: CASTPGAYMNTEAFF
abundance: -
j_gene: TRBJ1-1
v_gene: TRBV27
d_gene: -

CDR3nt: TGTGCCAGCAGTCAAAATCGCCGTCCTAACTATGGCTACACCTTC
CDR3aa: CASSQNRRPNYGYTF
abundance: -
j_gene: TRBJ1-2
v_gene: TRBV6-5
d_gene: -

CDR3nt: TGTGCCAGCAGTTTAGTATCAGGGCAGCCCCAGCATTTT
CDR3aa: CASSLVSGQPQHF
abundance: -
j_gene: TRBJ1-5
v_gene: TRBV27
d_gene: -

CDR3nt: TGTGCCTGGAGTGTATGGAGGGTTAACTATGGCTACACCTTC
CDR3aa: CAWSVWRVNYGYTF
abundance: -
j_gene: TRBJ1-2
v_gene: TRBV30
d_gene: -